Presented here are 23 T cell receptor beta chains from one specimen sequenced in a study of blood T cell repertoires in COVID-19. The repertoire was sequenced with immunoSEQ multiplex PCR; TCRdb's copy has only in-frame clones and lacks some. This sample has some 200,000 clones; 75% to 90% occur once, and the top ten carry about 6%. The material sequenced was peripheral blood. These receptor sequences come from a woman in her thirties or forties with acute or convalescent COVID-19.

The sample holds a few counts of this clone. This chain joins TRBV6-5 and TRBJ2-1, with 8 bases lining up with TRBD1. The CDR3 extends over 15 amino acids. V dropped 5 bases and J dropped 4; count of bases not matched to a gene: 7. The germline V gene has CDR1 MNHEY and CDR2 SVGAGI. This chain's CDR3 is CASSRTGRAYNEQFF. DNA for the CDR3: TGTGCCAGCAGTCGGACAGGGCGGGCGTACAATGAGCAGTTCTTC.

The rearrangement uses TRBV7-2 and TRBJ1-1; D not resolved. This CDR3 region has 14 residues. The germline gives CDR1 SGHTA, CDR2 FQGNSA. Trimming stripped 3 bases from V and 1 base from J, with 9 bases between. DNA of the CDR3: TGTGCCAGCAGCTTTAGCGGACGGAACACTGAAGCTTTCTTT. Its translation is CASSFSGRNTEAFF.

The chain carries TRBV2 and TRBJ2-7, with D possibly TRBD1 on 6 matching bases. CDR1 SNHLY and CDR2 FYNNEI come from the germline V gene. This CDR3 is built from 15 residues. Trimming removed 4 bases at V and 0 bases at J, with 13 bases between. The CDR3 protein is CASSVGTGPSYEQYF. CDR3 in DNA: TGTGCCAGCAGTGTAGGCACAGGGCCCTCCTACGAGCAGTACTTC.

The V call is TRBV3-1 (or the pseudogene TRBV3-2), the J call TRBJ1-2, with D hard to call. V lost 1 base and J 2 bases, leaving 8 bases between the germline ends. The CDR3 loop spans 14 amino acids. CDR1 and CDR2 from the germline V gene are LGHDT and YNNKEL (reference sequence). The CDR3 DNA reads as TGTGCCAGCAGCCAAGGGGAGGGCAACTATGGCTACACCTTC. This gives the protein CASSQGEGNYGYTF.

The rearrangement uses TRBV5-5 and TRBJ1-2, with TRBD1 matching over 10 bases. Germline values: CDR1 SGHKS, CDR2 YYEKEE (reference sequence). The ends lost 3 bases at V and 8 bases at J; junction bases unmatched: 13. The CDR3 is 16 amino acids. CDR3 sequence: CASSSAPRQGARGYTF. CDR3 coding DNA: TGTGCCAGCAGCTCGGCCCCCCGACAGGGGGCTCGGGGCTACACCTTC.

J is TRBJ1-1 and V is TRBV19, with 10 bases matching TRBD1. This CDR3 has 16 residues. The germline V gene encodes CDR1 LNHDA and CDR2 SQIVND (reference sequence). With 1 base clipped from V and 1 base from J, the junction kept 3 bases outside the gene matches. CDR3 nucleotide sequence: TGTGCCAGTAGTATAGGCCGGGACAGGGGGAACACTGAAGCTTTCTTT. The encoded protein is CASSIGRDRGNTEAFF.

V gene TRBV18 combines with J gene TRBJ1-6; TRBD1 aligns across 7 bases. Germline trimming cut 6 bases from V and 7 bases from J; bases unmatched to any gene: 3. Germline V gene lookup returns CDR1 KGHSH and CDR2 LQKENI. This CDR3 contains 13 residues. CDR3 sequence reads: CASSAGGNSPLHF. CDR3 nucleotides: TGTGCCAGCTCGGCAGGGGGGAATTCACCCCTCCACTTT.

This rearrangement joins TRBV7-3 to TRBJ2-1; 7 nucleotides line up with TRBD2. The germline gives CDR1 SGHTA, CDR2 FQGTGA. The CDR3 has 15 residues. J was trimmed by 5 bases and V by 1 base; bases with no gene match: 5. CDR3 nucleotides: TGTGCCAGCAGCTTAAGCCTAGCGGAGAACAATGAGCAGTTCTTC. Translation: CASSLSLAENNEQFF. Together with reference TRBV7-3 and TRBJ2-1, the CDR3 gives the full variable domain: GAGVSQTPSNKVTEKGKYVELRCDPISGHTALYWYRQSLGQGPEFLIYFQGTGAADDSGLPNDRFFAVRPEGSVSTLKIQRTERGDSAVYLCASSLSLAENNEQFFGPGTRLTVL.

The genes are TRBV19 and TRBJ1-2; 10 bases match TRBD1. The CDR3 is 15 amino acids. CDR1 and CDR2 from the germline V gene are LNHDA and SQIVND (reference sequence). The V gene end was trimmed by 0 bases and the J gene end by 8 bases; junction bases not matched to a gene: 6. The CDR3 DNA reads as TGTGCCAGTAGTATAGATCAAGACAGGGGGCGAGGCTACACCTTC. Protein product: CASSIDQDRGRGYTF.

This chain links TRBV28 with TRBJ2-1; maybe TRBD1 (6 bases). The V end was cut by 8 bases, the J end by 5 bases, with 19 bases between. Germline V gives CDR1 MDHEN, CDR2 SYDVKM. This CDR3 spans 15 amino acids. This chain's CDR3 is CASSLGQITHNEQFF. CDR3 nucleotide sequence: TGTGCCAGCTCCCTTGGACAGATAACTCACAATGAGCAGTTCTTC.

The chain couples TRBV5-1 to TRBJ1-1, with D perhaps TRBD1 (5 bases). The CDR3 consists of 15 residues. The germline CDR1 and CDR2 sequences are SGHRS and YFSETQ. V was trimmed by 4 bases and J by 8 bases, leaving 21 bases between them. CDR3 sequence reads: CASSMTPDAGGEAFF. The DNA for the CDR3 is TGCGCCAGCAGCATGACCCCGGACGCCGGGGGGGAAGCTTTCTTT.

The rearrangement links TRBV6-1 to TRBJ2-7; TRBD1 is a possible D gene (5 bases). Trimming shortened V by 0 bases and J by 3 bases, and 9 bases separated the two germline ends. Germline assignment: CDR1 MNHNS and CDR2 SASEGT. The CDR3 sequence is 14 residues long. In nucleotides, the CDR3 is TGTGCCAGCAGTGAAGCTCCAGGGAACTACGAGCAGTACTTC. This encodes CASSEAPGNYEQYF.

V is TRBV29-1 and J is TRBJ2-3; 7 nucleotides line up with TRBD1. The germline CDR1 and CDR2 sequences are SQVTM and ANQGSEA. Trimming at V came to 6 bases and at J to 4 bases, leaving 4 bases not matched to a gene. The CDR3 loop spans 12 amino acids. In DNA form, the CDR3 reads TGCAGCGTGCGCGGACAGGCAGATACGCAGTATTTT. Protein sequence: CSVRGQADTQYF.

V is TRBV6-5 and J is TRBJ2-1; 10 bases are shared with TRBD1. CDR3 length: 15 residues. Per germline, CDR1 MNHEY and CDR2 SVGAGI. Unmatched junction bases numbered 9, after V lost 6 bases and J lost 7 bases. CDR3 amino acids: CASRTDRGDTNEQFF. CDR3 bases: TGTGCCAGCAGAACGGACAGGGGGGACACAAATGAGCAGTTCTTC.

The chain joins TRBV5-1 to TRBJ1-1; D is unclear. This CDR3 region has 14 residues. Looked up from germline, CDR1 is SGHRS and CDR2 is YFSETQ. V was pared by 4 bases and J by 1 base, with 11 bases between. The CDR3 sequence: CASSPLEGNTEAFF. The CDR3 region has the DNA TGCGCCAGCAGCCCGCTTGAGGGGAACACTGAAGCTTTCTTT.

V usage is TRBV12-3 or TRBV12-4 and J usage is TRBJ2-2; D is unclear. V was cut by 3 bases and J by 1 base, with 3 bases left in between. This CDR3 is built from 13 residues. The CDR3 reads CASSFGNTGELFF. The CDR3 coding sequence is TGTGCCAGCAGTTTCGGGAACACCGGGGAGCTGTTTTTT.

V is TRBV19 and J is TRBJ2-7; 7 nucleotides agree with TRBD2. V shed 1 base, J shed 3 bases, and the junction held 6 bases outside the gene matches. Germline values: CDR1 LNHDA, CDR2 SQIVND (reference sequence). This CDR3 spans 15 amino acids. DNA for the CDR3: TGTGCCAGTAGTATAGGCGGACTAGGCGTCTACGAGCAGTACTTC. This gives the protein CASSIGGLGVYEQYF.

This clone was picked up a small number of times. The rearrangement uses TRBV24-1 and TRBJ2-1; 10 bases align to TRBD2. Germline-derived CDR1 and CDR2 are KGHDR and SFDVKD. There are 16 residues in the CDR3. Unmatched junction bases numbered 8, after V lost 3 bases and J lost 7 bases. In DNA, the CDR3 is TGTGCCACCAGTGATAATCCTCTAGCGGGGGTAAATGAGCAGTTCTTC. This translates into CATSDNPLAGVNEQFF.

The V and J genes are TRBV28 and TRBJ2-5; unclear D gene. Trimming stripped 6 bases from V and 0 bases from J, with 11 bases between. CDR3 length equals 14 residues. Germline V lookup: CDR1 MDHEN, CDR2 SYDVKM. Written as DNA, the CDR3 is TGTGCCAGCAGGCGACACATGAACCAAGAGACCCAGTACTTC. It is translated as CASRRHMNQETQYF.

This clone was detected only a few times. The genes are TRBV7-2 and TRBJ1-5, with TRBD1 matching over 7 bases. With 3 bases clipped from V and 5 bases from J, the junction kept 4 bases outside the gene matches. In germline, CDR1 is SGHTA, CDR2 FQGNSA. This CDR3 has 14 residues. The CDR3 region is CASSFSGGDQPQHF. CDR3 nucleotide sequence: TGTGCCAGCAGCTTTTCAGGGGGTGATCAGCCCCAGCATTTT.

V usage is TRBV7-6 and J usage is TRBJ2-7; D ambiguous. V lost 0 bases and J lost 5, with 5 bases in between. The CDR3 loop spans 12 amino acids. CDR1 is SGHVS and CDR2 is FNYEAQ in the germline V gene. As DNA, the CDR3 is TGTGCCAGCAGCTTAGCCGTAGACGAGCAGTACTTC. It encodes CASSLAVDEQYF.

This CDR3 is CATSRDLASQETQYF. The CDR3 nucleotides are TGTGCCACCAGCAGAGATTTGGCTTCACAAGAGACCCAGTACTTC. The chain couples TRBV15 to TRBJ2-5, with D hard to call. The CDR3 runs to 15 residues. The germline V and J ends were trimmed by 0 bases and 2 bases, with 10 bases remaining between them. The germline V gene has CDR1 LNHNV and CDR2 YYDKDF (reference sequence).

This chain connects TRBV4-2 to TRBJ1-3; D call uncertain. Germline CDR1 reads LGHNA; CDR2 reads YNFKEQ. The CDR3 length is 16 residues. Trimming left V 1 base short and J 3 bases short, with 13 bases between. DNA of the CDR3: TGTGCCAGCAGCCAAGCAACGGGAGGGCTTGGAAACACCATATATTTT. It translates to CASSQATGGLGNTIYF.